This T cell receptor beta chain emerged from a study of CD8+ T cells in alopecia areata listed by TCRdb under 2018. Looking at the study overall: Treated patients were enrolled in an open-label pilot trial of oral tofacitinib, 5 to 10 mg twice daily, for moderate-to-severe alopecia areata. Tofacitinib was given for 6 to 18 months, followed by 6 months of follow-up off drug to assess delayed response and recurrence. In treated patients, disease severity was measured using the SALT score, which gives the percentage of scalp surface area affected. To study T cell clonal expansion in alopecia areata, the researchers applied high-throughput TCRbeta sequencing to both the C3H/HeJ mouse model and human patients. Scalp tissue and sorted CD4+ and CD8+ peripheral blood T cells from patchy and totalis/universalis alopecia areata patients and from healthy controls were covered by human TCRbeta sequencing. Biopsies were taken from tofacitinib-treated patients at baseline and at 4 and 24 weeks of treatment, and a later scalp biopsy was taken in several of the tofacitinib-treated patients. Scalp clonality was compared among normal scalp (n=4), patchy alopecia areata scalp (n=8), and alopecia totalis/universalis scalp (n=8). The RNA source kit depended on sample type: the PAXgene miRNA kit for fixed scalp, the miRNeasy kit for PBMCs, and the RNeasy kit for mouse skin. TCRbeta CDR3 regions were amplified by immunoSEQ multiplex PCR using 35 Vbeta forward and 13 Jbeta reverse primers. What the work shows at the level of the full study, not this receptor alone: Higher clonality and more expanded CD8+ clones were observed in lesional scalp than in normal scalp, particularly in alopecia totalis/universalis, a finding suggestive of antigenic drive. Unlike mouse skin, where gammadelta T cells dominate, normal human skin contains resident alphabeta T cells that get sequenced too, which complicates analysis of the scalp TCR repertoire. Shared TCR sequences between patients were less evident than in mice, which may be partly attributable to HLA diversity in the patient population. Many expanded lesional clones were found to persist in scalp and blood during tofacitinib treatment, and relapse after treatment cessation may be partly explained by this persistence. With tofacitinib, both scalp clonality and the number of expanded CD8+ clones among the top 100 scalp clones went down significantly. Because the treated cohort was small and had only one nonresponder, larger studies are needed to examine links between baseline CD8+ expansion and response.

In the case of this clone: Its cognate antigen has yet to be identified. Within one base of it there is no much larger clone, and no base qualities were kept.

V and J lose 6 bases and 2 bases, and a span of 2 bases separates them. Sequences MNHEY (CDR1) and SVGAGI (CDR2) are obtained from the germline V gene. The CDR3 contains 11 residues, cysteine and phenylalanine counted. This entry keeps only the CDR3 DNA: 33 bases, framed from base 1. Library generation was performed with the immunoSEQ multiplex PCR assay. RNA was extracted from all samples and reverse transcribed into cDNA, which served as template for TCR sequencing. First-strand cDNA was synthesized with SuperScript III using a 2:1 mix of oligo-dT and random hexamers. A synthetic immune receptor repertoire was used to assess amplification bias, and residual bias was removed computationally. The original methods were these. After raw reads were preprocessed to remove errors, the CDR3 was defined following IMGT conventions as running from the conserved cysteine to phenylalanine. To get clonality, Shannon entropy was normalized by log2 of the number of productive unique TCRs and the result was subtracted from 1. Whether scalp clones were CD4 or CD8 was inferred by matching scalp TCRbeta sequences against CD4 and CD8 repertoires sorted from blood. The table comes from immuneACCESS by way of TCRdb, which keeps in-frame sequences with V and J called. Part of the clones is missing from these tables; in studies checked, under half for an unresolved V gene and the rest for unknown reasons. V and J calls and clone size are those listed in that table; D and trimming were worked out from the DNA. The sample data list approximately 160,000 clones, and less than 80% of these were observed just once. The ten largest clones take up 14% of the sample.

The intended sense of this specimen's time point label: less than 25 weeks on oral tofacitinib. The intended sense of this specimen's treatment or condition label: oral pan-JAK inhibitor, 5-10 mg twice daily. From alopecia areata patients, peripheral blood was collected along with lesional scalp punch biopsies. After PBMCs were isolated by density centrifugation and stained for CD3, CD4 and CD8, a FACSAria was used to sort CD4+ and CD8+ T cells. This material consisted of CD4+ T cells sorted from blood, taken at week 24, from a patient treated with tofacitinib. The V and J segments used are TRBV6-5 and TRBJ2-1, with the D gene too uncertain to name. The TCR originated in a human donor with alopecia areata. The encoded CDR3 is CASSTYNEQFF. The bases are TGTGCCAGCAGCACCTACAATGAGCAGTTCTTC.